This T cell receptor (beta chain) was observed in a study of T cells in Graves' hyperthyroidism and ophthalmopathy. This clonotype was counted at least ten times. Amplified TCR beta CDR3 regions came from RNA transcripts. The study used the HTBI primer set for a first-round RT-PCR of the TCR CDR3. TCRdb re-called the multiplex PCR reads with MiXCR, one entry per CDR3 protein. The sample lists under 350,000 distinct CDR3 sequences, about 13% occurring once. V was cut by 1 base and J by 4 bases, with 11 bases left in between. CDR1 is SGHAT, CDR2 FQNNGV, per germline. The CDR3 runs 14 residues. The chain is built from TRBV11-2 and TRBJ2-7; no clear D. The sample was blood. The receptor was isolated from a woman aged 40 to 50 with Graves' ophthalmopathy. The CDR3 loop reads CASSLGPHLYEQYF. In nucleotides, the CDR3 is TGTGCCAGCAGCTTAGGCCCCCACCTTTACGAGCAGTACTTC.